These 25 T cell receptor beta chains came from one sample sequenced in a study of graft-versus-host responses after intestinal transplantation. TCRdb's table, derived via immunoSEQ multiplex PCR, lists solely in-frame clones and lacks some. The sample lists 17,000 or so clones, approximately 86% seen once, with about 5.5% in the top ten. Intraepithelial and lamina propria lymphocytes were released after the graft tissue was processed. Material: ileum tissue, obtained 17 days after transplant. Every receptor here comes from a human patient who received an intestinal transplant, so some T cells may come from the graft donor.

The chain employs TRBV5-5 and TRBJ2-7, with a possible D match to TRBD1 (7 bases). CDR1 is SGHKS, CDR2 YYEKEE, per germline (reference sequence). The CDR3 totals 15 residues. The V and J ends lost 4 bases and 6 bases respectively, with 20 bases between them. The CDR3 DNA reads as TGTGCCAGCAGCCTATCAGGGGGATGGCGGGGCGAGCAGTACTTC. Amino acids: CASSLSGGWRGEQYF.

The J gene is TRBJ2-3, the V gene TRBV20-1; D uncertain. Germline CDR1 reads DFQATT; CDR2 reads SNEGSKA (reference sequence). V was pared by 6 bases and J by 6 bases, with 10 bases between. The CDR3 spans 11 residues. CDR3 loop: CSALPRDTQYF. CDR3 bases: TGCAGTGCCCTGCCCCGGGATACGCAGTATTTT.

CDR3 loop: CASSDWGDYGYTF. CDR3 DNA sequence: TGTGCCAGCAGTGATTGGGGAGACTATGGCTACACCTTC. The rearrangement links TRBV6-1 to TRBJ1-2, with unresolved D. The CDR3 is 13 amino acids. In germline, CDR1 is MNHNS, CDR2 SASEGT. The V gene lost 3 bases and the J gene lost 3 bases, with 8 bases spanning the gap.

This chain joins TRBV6-5 and TRBJ2-7; perhaps TRBD1 as D (6 bases). Per germline, CDR1 MNHEY and CDR2 SVGAGI. The CDR3 has 14 amino acids. V was trimmed by 2 bases and J by 4 bases, leaving 12 bases between them. In DNA form, the CDR3 reads TGTGCCAGCAGTTACGAAATCAGGGGTTACGAGCAGTACTTC. Translation: CASSYEIRGYEQYF.

V and J are TRBV2 and TRBJ2-4, with D tentatively TRBD1 (6 bases). The germline V gene has CDR1 SNHLY and CDR2 FYNNEI. V lost 2 bases, J lost 2 bases, and 16 bases lay in between. CDR3 length equals 17 residues. The chain's CDR3 is CASSETGKGVTKNIQYF. Written as DNA, the CDR3 is TGTGCCAGCAGTGAAACAGGGAAGGGGGTAACCAAAAACATTCAGTACTTC.

The chain links TRBV6-6 to TRBJ2-1; D might be TRBD2 (5 bases). The CDR3 contains 15 residues. Per germline, CDR1 MNHNY and CDR2 SVGAGI (reference sequence). Between the trimmed V and J ends, which lost 6 bases and 5 bases, there was a span of 17 bases. CDR3 amino acids: CASSRLAGTDNEQFF. The DNA of the CDR3 is TGTGCCAGCAGCCGGTTGGCGGGCACTGACAATGAGCAGTTCTTC.

V is TRBV5-1 and J is TRBJ2-3; the match to TRBD2 covers 12 bases. The CDR3 loop spans 15 amino acids. The germline CDR1 and CDR2 sequences are SGHRS and YFSETQ. J was trimmed by 4 bases and V by 0 bases; bases with no gene match: 0. CDR3 DNA sequence: TGCGCCAGCAGCTTGGGACTAGCGGGAGCAGATACGCAGTATTTT. Encoded protein: CASSLGLAGADTQYF.

This clone was found a few times. Distinct nucleotide sequences in the sample also encode this CDR3. The chain combines TRBV28 with TRBJ2-1, with 10 bases identical to TRBD2. This CDR3 contains 13 residues. Trimming took 10 bases from V and 3 from J; bases not matched to a gene: 3. Germline CDR1 is MDHEN and CDR2 is SYDVKM. This CDR3 is CAIGLADYNEQFF. The CDR3 bases are TGTGCCATCGGACTAGCGGACTACAATGAGCAGTTCTTC.

V gene TRBV4-1 combines with J gene TRBJ2-7; 10 nucleotides line up with TRBD1. The CDR3 has 16 residues. Germline trimming cut 3 bases from V and 5 bases from J; bases unmatched to any gene: 10. The germline V gene has CDR1 MGHRA and CDR2 YSYEKL. CDR3 nucleotides: TGCGCCAGCAGCCAGGGACAGGGGACCCCCTTCGACGAGCAGTACTTC. Its protein is CASSQGQGTPFDEQYF.

The count of this clone is one. The CDR3 spells CASSPGGRNTEAFF. CDR3 DNA sequence: TGTGCCAGCTCACCAGGGGGTAGGAACACTGAAGCTTTCTTT. The genes are TRBV18 and TRBJ1-1; weak D call: TRBD1 (5 bases). The CDR3 runs 14 residues. Trimming shortened V by 2 bases and J by 1 base, and 8 bases separated the two germline ends. The germline gives CDR1 KGHSH, CDR2 LQKENI.

J is TRBJ2-7 and V is TRBV11-2; D possibly corresponds to TRBD2 (5 bases). This CDR3 is 15 amino acids long. CDR1 is SGHAT, CDR2 FQNNGV, per germline. V was pared by 0 bases and J by 4 bases, with 13 bases between. The CDR3 spells CASSLDRGSQYEQYF. The CDR3 region has the DNA TGTGCCAGCAGCTTAGATCGGGGATCCCAATACGAGCAGTACTTC.

The table lists this clone with a count of one. The rearrangement joins TRBV11-2 to TRBJ1-3; tentatively, D is TRBD1 (6 bases). The CDR3 spans 15 residues. Trimming stripped 2 bases from V and 4 bases from J, with 12 bases between. CDR1 SGHAT and CDR2 FQNNGV come from the germline V gene. The CDR3: CASSLNRAYGNTIYF. The CDR3 DNA sequence: TGTGCCAGCAGCTTAAACAGGGCATACGGAAACACCATATATTTT.

The J gene is TRBJ2-3, the V gene TRBV7-9; TRBD1 or TRBD2 may be the D gene (5 bases each). The CDR3 extends over 16 amino acids. CDR1 SEHNR and CDR2 FQNEAQ come from the germline V gene (reference sequence). The germline V and J ends were trimmed by 1 base and 1 base, with 12 bases remaining between them. The CDR3 is CASSLGIQGRTDTQYF. For the CDR3, the DNA is TGTGCCAGCAGCTTAGGGATCCAGGGACGCACAGATACGCAGTATTTT.

The chain has TRBV7-2 and TRBJ2-1; 7 bases line up with TRBD2. The CDR3 runs 17 residues. Looked up from germline, CDR1 is SGHTA and CDR2 is FQGNSA. The V and J ends lost 5 bases and 0 bases, in that order; junction bases with no gene match: 10. CDR3 sequence: CASSPWIWEGSYNEQFF. The CDR3 DNA reads as TGTGCCAGCAGCCCATGGATCTGGGAGGGCTCCTACAATGAGCAGTTCTTC.

The chain is built from TRBV6-6 and TRBJ1-1, with 9 positions matching TRBD1. There are 14 residues in the CDR3. Trimming cost V 8 bases and J 1 base; bases outside gene matches: 5. In germline, CDR1 is MNHNY, CDR2 SVGAGI (reference sequence). This CDR3 is CASVEQGANTEAFF. The CDR3 DNA reads as TGTGCCAGCGTTGAACAGGGGGCGAACACTGAAGCTTTCTTT.

This clone was seen a single time. V is TRBV7-9 and J is TRBJ2-7; perhaps TRBD2 as D (5 bases). Trimming took 7 bases from V and 0 from J, leaving 7 bases between them. The CDR3 contains 12 residues. CDR1 is SEHNR and CDR2 is FQNEAQ in the germline V gene (reference sequence). In DNA, the CDR3 is TGTGCCAGCATGGGGAGCTCCTACGAGCAGTACTTC. Translation: CASMGSSYEQYF.

The count of this clone is one. The genes are TRBV7-6 and TRBJ2-7; no clear D. The CDR3 spans 15 residues. V lost 5 bases and J lost 0, with 14 bases in between. The germline V gene encodes CDR1 SGHVS and CDR2 FNYEAQ. The CDR3 loop reads CASSKEAQSSYEQYF. CDR3 coding DNA: TGTGCCAGCAGCAAAGAGGCCCAAAGCTCCTACGAGCAGTACTTC.

The rearrangement links TRBV6-1 to TRBJ2-1, with 7 bases aligning to TRBD2. The CDR3 is 13 amino acids. Looked up from germline, CDR1 is MNHNS and CDR2 is SASEGT. The junction had 8 bases not matched to a gene; V was cut back by 10 bases and J by 5 bases. In nucleotides, the CDR3 is TGTGCCAACGGGGAGGGGACCAACAATGAGCAGTTCTTC. Residues: CANGEGTNNEQFF.

A single count supports this clone. The chain recombines TRBV19 with TRBJ2-2; TRBD1 agrees at 7 bases. Germline V gene lookup returns CDR1 LNHDA and CDR2 SQIVND (reference sequence). This CDR3 is 15 amino acids long. The junction had 2 bases not matched to a gene; V was cut back by 1 base and J by 3 bases. For the CDR3, the DNA is TGTGCCAGTAGTATAGGGGACAGCCACACCGGGGAGCTGTTTTTT. Translation: CASSIGDSHTGELFF.

The chain combines TRBV2 with TRBJ1-2, with D possibly TRBD1 on 5 matching bases. Trimming left V 8 bases short and J 2 bases short, with 12 bases between. The CDR3 sequence is 13 residues long. In germline, CDR1 is SNHLY, CDR2 FYNNEI. The CDR3 protein is CASRQGRNYGYTF. CDR3 bases: TGTGCCAGCCGTCAGGGACGGAACTATGGCTACACCTTC.

The J gene is TRBJ2-7, the V gene TRBV2; D is uncertain. CDR3 length: 12 amino acids. The germline CDR1 and CDR2 sequences are SNHLY and FYNNEI. V shed 4 bases and J shed 0 bases, with 4 bases lying between them. The CDR3 region has the DNA TGTGCCAGCAGTGGGGACTCCTACGAGCAGTACTTC. As protein: CASSGDSYEQYF.

This clone was counted once. The rearrangement joins TRBV4-1 to TRBJ1-5, with TRBD1 matching 10 bases. CDR1 and CDR2 from the germline V gene are MGHRA and YSYEKL. This CDR3 is built from 15 residues. Trimming at V came to 5 bases and at J to 7 bases, leaving 8 bases not matched to a gene. The CDR3 bases are TGCGCCAGCAGCGCGGACAGGGGGTTGACGCAGCCCCAGCATTTT. As protein: CASSADRGLTQPQHF.

This clone was found once. The V and J genes are TRBV11-2 and TRBJ2-2; D gene unclear. Germline CDR1 is SGHAT and CDR2 is FQNNGV. The CDR3 is made up of 14 amino acids. Trimming removed 5 bases from V and 2 bases from J, with 9 bases in between. CDR3 protein: CASSLKVNTGELFF. For the CDR3, the DNA is TGTGCCAGCAGCCTCAAGGTTAACACCGGGGAGCTGTTTTTT.

This clone appeared once. The chain uses TRBV5-4 and TRBJ2-1; D unresolved. Trimming removed 4 bases at V and 0 bases at J, with 14 bases between. CDR1 SGHNT and CDR2 YYREEE come from the germline V gene (reference sequence). The CDR3 covers 16 residues. CDR3 in DNA: TGTGCCAGCAGCCCCGATCCCTTAAGCTCCTACAATGAGCAGTTCTTC. Encoded protein: CASSPDPLSSYNEQFF.

V is TRBV7-9 and J is TRBJ2-3; D remains unclear. CDR1 and CDR2 from the germline V gene are SEHNR and FQNEAQ (reference sequence). The V end was cut by 3 bases, the J end by 0 bases, with 13 bases between. The CDR3 spans 16 residues. The CDR3 bases are TGTGCCAGCAGCTTCACGGCCGTGATTAGCACAGATACGCAGTATTTT. Encoded protein: CASSFTAVISTDTQYF.